The T cell receptor (beta chain) described here comes from a study of blood T cell repertoires in COVID-19. Some clones are missing from TCRdb's copy, which holds only in-frame ones; the method was immunoSEQ multiplex PCR. This table has approximately 200,000 clones, 70% to 80% appearing once. The sequence was obtained from a woman between 35 and 50 years old with COVID-19, enrolled during active disease. Sequencing used peripheral blood.

The CDR3 region has the DNA TGTGCCAGCAGCCAACTCTTCAGCGGGAGGGGAACTGGAAACACCATATATTTT. Protein product: CASSQLFSGRGTGNTIYF. The chain uses TRBV3-1 (or the pseudogene TRBV3-2) and TRBJ1-3, with D maybe TRBD1 (5 bases). This CDR3 comprises 18 residues. V lost 2 bases and J 2 bases, leaving 19 bases between the germline ends. Germline-derived CDR1 and CDR2 are LGHDT and YNNKEL (reference sequence).